Listed below are T cell receptor beta chains from one sample, sequenced in a study of beta chain features in type 1 diabetes. Clones were read by immunoSEQ multiplex PCR, and TCRdb kept only the in-frame ones, dropping some. The table includes about 700,000 clones, about an eighth detected once. The source material was naive CD4+ T cells from blood. Receptors originate from a man younger than 35 with type 1 diabetes. The CDR3 runs from the conserved cysteine through the conserved F or W. Fields, in order: CDR3 DNA, CDR3 protein, J gene, V gene, D gene, clone size. A D gene is named only where the DNA matches it firmly. Only part of the rows carry a size: once, few, many, or a class if the clone is expanded.

TGTGCCAGCAGCCTCCGGCCTATCAATCAGCCCCAGCATTTT | CASSLRPINQPQHF | TRBJ1-5 | TRBV11-2 | NA | few
TGTGCCAACGTACCAGGGTACTATGGCTACACCTTC | CANVPGYYGYTF | TRBJ1-2 | TRBV2 | NA | NA
TGTGCCAGCAGTTTCGACAGGGCGGGTCAGCCCCAGCATTTT | CASSFDRAGQPQHF | TRBJ1-5 | TRBV6-5 | TRBD1 | NA
TGTGCCAGCTCTCGGGGACTGAATCAGCCCCAGCATTTT | CASSRGLNQPQHF | TRBJ1-5 | TRBV18 | NA | NA
TGCGCCAGCAGCCAAGTATTCCAGAGGAACACTGAAGCTTTCTTT | CASSQVFQRNTEAFF | TRBJ1-1 | TRBV4-1 | NA | NA
TGTGCCAGCACTTTAACGGGCCGCAACACCGGGGAGCTGTTTTTT | CASTLTGRNTGELFF | TRBJ2-2 | TRBV5-6 | NA | NA
TGTGCCAGCAGTCCTCGCATGGGACAAACCTACAATGAGCAGTTCTTC | CASSPRMGQTYNEQFF | TRBJ2-1 | TRBV27 | NA | few
TGTGCCAGCAGCTTAGCATCCACAGGGCAAGAGACCCAGTACTTC | CASSLASTGQETQYF | TRBJ2-5 | TRBV7-3 | NA | few
TGCAGCGGTACGATCAACTACGAGCAGTACTTC | CSGTINYEQYF | TRBJ2-7 | TRBV29-1 | NA | NA
TGTGCCAGCAGCCCTAATAGAGGGGGGCCCTCGGGGACCCAGTACTTC | CASSPNRGGPSGTQYF | TRBJ2-5 | TRBV27 | NA | few
TGTGCCAGCAGTTCCACAGGGGACTTGTATGGCTACACCTTC | CASSSTGDLYGYTF | TRBJ1-2 | TRBV7-2 | TRBD1 | few
TGTGCCATCAGTGAGTCTGACTATGGCTACACCTTC | CAISESDYGYTF | TRBJ1-2 | TRBV10-3 | NA | few
TGTGCCAGCGGGGAGACGCAGTATTTT | CASGETQYF | TRBJ2-3 | TRBV2 | NA | many
TGTGCCAGCAGTCCACAGGGAGTTAGCAATCAGCCCCAGCATTTT | CASSPQGVSNQPQHF | TRBJ1-5 | TRBV6-6 | NA | few